This T cell receptor (beta chain) appears in the sequencing data of a study of beta chain features in type 1 diabetes (dated by TCRdb to the late 2010s). For context, the study as a whole: Mean age, gender distribution, total cell number and subset yield were not different between patients and healthy donors. Naive and central memory subsets were obtained from all 30 or so donors, but regulatory and stem cell-like memory subsets were isolated from only 8 patients and roughly 8 healthy donors. The study compared the TCRB repertoires of sorted circulating CD4+ T cell subsets in recently diagnosed type 1 diabetes patients with those in matched healthy donors. A total of 85 million to 110 million sorted cells were examined across all samples, and RNA yield correlated strongly with the number of cells per subset.

From the germline V gene (reference sequence), CDR1 is LNHDA and CDR2 is SQIVND. The V end loses 5 bases and the J end loses 4 bases, and a stretch of 11 bases separates them. Its CDR3 holds 13 amino acids, cysteine through phenylalanine. The sequence is cut down to CDR3 DNA, 39 bases in frame from base 1. From each donor, a single peripheral blood sample of around 120 mL on average was drawn into heparinised tubes. Using a panel that included CD45RO, CCR7, CD25, CD127, CD95 and CD27, naive, central memory, regulatory and stem cell-like memory CD4+ T cells were sorted on a BD FACSAria II. A purity above 95% was achieved for all sorted populations. PBMCs were separated immediately by Lymphoprep density gradient centrifugation and were stained directly, without being cultured. So that batch effects would be minimized, each experiment stained and sorted samples in pairs, pairing one healthy donor with one patient.

For this clone: Its antigen is not yet known. Nothing much larger sits one base from this clone, and base qualities are not available.

Study-level results and caveats: Because the HLA sub-analyses included only small numbers of individuals, any influence of HLA type on TCRB rearrangement was left unresolved. Naive, central memory and regulatory TCRB repertoires appeared more similar among patients than among healthy donors. At VDJ recombination sites, type 1 diabetes patients had fewer insertions and more deleted nucleotides, which implies abnormalities in thymic rearrangement. Because cDNA rather than genomic DNA was sequenced, highly expressing activated cells could have been over-represented, although no difference in activation and CD3 levels was found between groups. Type 1 diabetes patients showed a moderate but significant shortening of TCRB CDR3 length in all four CD4+ subsets. PCR might favor shorter templates, but patient and control samples were amplified and corrected together, so any skew would affect both groups equally.

All of the isolated RNA was reverse transcribed with the High Capacity cDNA Reverse Transcription Kit, so expressed TCRB transcripts were sequenced. Deep immunoSEQ sequencing was applied to naive, central memory and regulatory T cell samples, giving an average of approximately 3.8 million total reads per sample. Sorted cells were lysed in RLT buffer, and RNA was extracted using DNase-treated RNeasy Micro or Mini kits according to cell number. To prevent cross-contamination, every cell subset was processed on its own, while patient and healthy donor samples were processed together. The immunoSEQ multiplex PCR was used to amplify TCRB sequences from cDNA, generating 87-bp fragments that spanned the CDR3 region. Amplicons were sequenced on the Illumina HiSeq platform. Regarding the original processing steps: Synthetic template baselines were used to correct PCR bias computationally, reads within Hamming distance 2 were collapsed, and singletons that could not be merged were discarded. By aligning reads against IMGT, V, D and J genes, CDR3 length, and insertions or deletions at six rearrangement sites were assigned. Within each subset, clonotype counts were normalized to sorted cell number, and only after that were true diversity and Gini coefficients computed with the tcR R package. The overlap coefficient, calculated on TCRB nucleotide sequences, was used to quantify repertoire sharing. Out-of-frame TCRB sequences from naive cells were analyzed to stand in for the pre-selection repertoire. As stored in TCRdb, this immuneACCESS dataset retains in-frame rearrangements with V and J assigned. A fraction of the clones does not appear; measured against another copy, unresolved V genes explain less than half of the discrepancy, and the remainder lacks a known reason. The V and J calls and clone size come from that table; D and trimming were worked out from the DNA. The sample table lists 970,000 or so clones, roughly 15% of them with a count of one. The top ten clonotypes cover 0.023% of the sample.

The specimen sequenced was naive CD4+ T cells from blood. The cell subset or site tag for this specimen amounts to: true naive CD4+ T cells. The clonotype was recovered from a young woman in good health. The chain links TRBV19 with TRBJ1-2; a tentative D match to TRBD1 spans 6 bases. The CDR3 reads CASSGTPGYGYTF. The nucleotide sequence reads TGTGCCAGTAGTGGGACACCCGGCTATGGCTACACCTTC.